This is a list of T cell receptor beta chains from one sample in a study of shared clonotypes between healthy human individuals. The repertoire was sequenced with immunoSEQ multiplex PCR; TCRdb's copy has only in-frame clones and lacks some. The sample comprises under 550,000 clones, 90% to 96% of which are singletons, and 0.06% rests with the top ten. Material for sequencing was naive CD4+ T cells sorted from blood. The source is a woman between 25 and 40 years old in good health. CDR3s include the opening cysteine and the closing phenylalanine or tryptophan. A D gene is named only where the DNA matches it firmly. Size values are once, few and many counts, or a class for expanded clones, and some rows have none.

j_gene,d_gene,abundance,v_gene,CDR3nt,CDR3aa
TRBJ2-3,TRBD1,-,TRBV7-9,TGTGCCAGCAGCACCGCCCGGGACAGACGCACAGATACGCAGTATTTT,CASSTARDRRTDTQYF
TRBJ2-7,-,-,TRBV21-1,TGTGCCAGCGGAGGGGAGCCCGGGTACGAGCAGTACTTC,CASGGEPGYEQYF
TRBJ1-1,-,-,TRBV6-5,TGTGCCAGCAGTTACGCCTCCCTTGTGGGGAACACTGAAGCTTTCTTT,CASSYASLVGNTEAFF
TRBJ2-7,TRBD1,once,TRBV2,TGTGCCGTCTCCAATCCCGGGACAGAGAAACCCTACGAGCAGTACTTC,CAVSNPGTEKPYEQYF
TRBJ1-2,-,-,TRBV12-5,TGTGCTAGTGGTTTGGACTGGCGGAAGGATGGCTACACCTTC,CASGLDWRKDGYTF
TRBJ2-3,-,-,TRBV25-1,TGTGCCAGCAACTTTGTCCAGGGACGCACAGATACGCAGTATTTT,CASNFVQGRTDTQYF
TRBJ2-1,-,-,TRBV4-1,TGCGCCAGCAGCCGACACCGGGACTTTTACAATGAGCAGTTCTTC,CASSRHRDFYNEQFF
TRBJ2-1,TRBD2,-,TRBV5-6,TGTGCCAGCAGCTTGACGGCCCTAGCGGGACGGGATGAGCAGTTCTTC,CASSLTALAGRDEQFF
TRBJ2-3,TRBD2,once,TRBV9,TGTGCCAGCAGCGTAGTCGGTAGCGGGAGGCCAGATACGCAGTATTTT,CASSVVGSGRPDTQYF
TRBJ2-7,TRBD2,-,TRBV4-1,TGCGCCAGCAGCCATATCGGGACTAGCGTGTACGAGCAGTACTTC,CASSHIGTSVYEQYF
TRBJ2-7,-,-,TRBV4-1,TGCGCCAGCAGCTATCCCGGGACTGAAATAGGCGAGCAGTACTTC,CASSYPGTEIGEQYF
TRBJ2-7,-,-,TRBV4-1,TGCGCCAGCAGCCAAGTCCCGGGTGATGTCCTCTACGAGCAGTACTTC,CASSQVPGDVLYEQYF
TRBJ2-3,TRBD2,-,TRBV5-1,TGCGCCAGCTTCCCGACTAGCGGAGTTAGCACAGATACGCAGTATTTT,CASFPTSGVSTDTQYF
TRBJ1-1,-,-,TRBV7-9,TGTGCCAGCAGCTTGTGGGAGGACACTGAAGCTTTCTTT,CASSLWEDTEAFF
TRBJ1-1,TRBD1,once,TRBV7-9,TGTGCCAGCAGCTTAAAGGGGGCGACTGAAGCTTTCTTT,CASSLKGATEAFF
TRBJ2-1,-,-,TRBV29-1,TGCAGCGTTCACCAGGGTACCGGTGAGCAGTTCTTC,CSVHQGTGEQFF
TRBJ2-7,TRBD2,-,TRBV10-3,TGTGCCATCAGTTTCGGACTAGCGGAAGGCGGCGAGCAGTACTTC,CAISFGLAEGGEQYF
TRBJ2-7,TRBD2,-,TRBV19,TGTGCCAGTAGGGGACTAGCGGACGACTACGAGCAGTACTTC,CASRGLADDYEQYF
TRBJ2-3,-,-,TRBV27,TGTGCCAGCCGGGGCCGAGGGCTAGCTGGAGATACGCAGTATTTT,CASRGRGLAGDTQYF
TRBJ1-1,TRBD1,-,TRBV19,TGTGCCAGTAGTGAACAGGGGCCCACTGAAGCTTTCTTT,CASSEQGPTEAFF
TRBJ1-5,-,few,TRBV9,TGTGCCAGTCCGACGGATAGCAATCAGCCCCAGCATTTT,CASPTDSNQPQHF
TRBJ2-7,-,-,TRBV11-1,TGTGCCAGCAGCAGAATCAGTACAGGCTCCTACGAGCAGTACTTC,CASSRISTGSYEQYF
TRBJ1-5,-,-,TRBV27,TGTGCCAGCAGTCCATTCCCGGTAGGCCAGCCCCAGCATTTT,CASSPFPVGQPQHF
TRBJ1-1,-,-,TRBV9,TGTGCCAGCAGCGTAGATTCCGGGACTGAAGCTTTCTTT,CASSVDSGTEAFF
TRBJ1-2,-,-,TRBV5-1,TGCGCCAGCAGCTTGGAGGAGAAGATCTATGGCTACACCTTC,CASSLEEKIYGYTF
TRBJ1-3,-,-,TRBV28,TGTGCCAGCAGTTTACTTACAGGGCTTGGAAACACCATATATTTT,CASSLLTGLGNTIYF
TRBJ2-2,-,-,TRBV28,TGTGCCAGCGGCCTTTCTCCCACCGGGGAGCTGTTTTTT,CASGLSPTGELFF
TRBJ1-6,-,-,TRBV16,TGTGCCAGCAGCCAAAACAGGGCACACTCACCCCTCCACTTT,CASSQNRAHSPLHF